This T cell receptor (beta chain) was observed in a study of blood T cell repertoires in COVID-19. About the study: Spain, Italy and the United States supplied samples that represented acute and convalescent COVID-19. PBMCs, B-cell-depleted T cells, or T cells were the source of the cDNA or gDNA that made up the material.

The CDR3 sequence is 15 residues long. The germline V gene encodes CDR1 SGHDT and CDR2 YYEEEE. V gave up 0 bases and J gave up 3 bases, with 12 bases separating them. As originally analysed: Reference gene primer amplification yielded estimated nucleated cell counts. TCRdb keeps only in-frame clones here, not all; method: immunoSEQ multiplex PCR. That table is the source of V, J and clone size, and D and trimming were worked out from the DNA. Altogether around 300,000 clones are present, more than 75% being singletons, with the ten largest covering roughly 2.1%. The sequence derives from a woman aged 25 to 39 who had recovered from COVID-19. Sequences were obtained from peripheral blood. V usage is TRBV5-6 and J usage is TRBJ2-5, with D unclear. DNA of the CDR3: TGTGCCAGCAGCTTGGAGAGAAAATCAAAAGAGACCCAGTACTTC. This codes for CASSLERKSKETQYF.